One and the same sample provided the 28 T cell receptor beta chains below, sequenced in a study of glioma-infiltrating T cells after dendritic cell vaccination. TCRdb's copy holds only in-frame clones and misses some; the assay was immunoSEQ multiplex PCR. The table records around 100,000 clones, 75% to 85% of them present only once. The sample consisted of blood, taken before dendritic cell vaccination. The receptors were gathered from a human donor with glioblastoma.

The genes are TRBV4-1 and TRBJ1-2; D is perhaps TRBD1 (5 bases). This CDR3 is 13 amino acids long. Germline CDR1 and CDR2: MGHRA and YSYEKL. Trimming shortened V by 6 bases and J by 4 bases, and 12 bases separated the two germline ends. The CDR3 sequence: CASSHLGGYGYTF. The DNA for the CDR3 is TGCGCCAGCAGTCATCTGGGGGGCTATGGCTACACCTTC.

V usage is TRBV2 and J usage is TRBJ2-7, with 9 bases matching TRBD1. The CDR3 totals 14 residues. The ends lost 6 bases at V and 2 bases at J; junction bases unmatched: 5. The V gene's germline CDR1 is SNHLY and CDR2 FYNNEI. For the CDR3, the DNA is TGTGCCAGCAGCCGGGACAGGGAGGCCTACGAGCAGTACTTC. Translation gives CASSRDREAYEQYF.

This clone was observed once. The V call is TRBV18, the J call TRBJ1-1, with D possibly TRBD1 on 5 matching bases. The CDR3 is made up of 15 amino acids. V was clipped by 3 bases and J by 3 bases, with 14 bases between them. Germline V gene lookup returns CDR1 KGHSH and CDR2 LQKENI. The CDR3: CASSPSVVRDTEAFF. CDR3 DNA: TGTGCCAGCTCACCGTCGGTAGTCAGGGACACTGAAGCTTTCTTT.

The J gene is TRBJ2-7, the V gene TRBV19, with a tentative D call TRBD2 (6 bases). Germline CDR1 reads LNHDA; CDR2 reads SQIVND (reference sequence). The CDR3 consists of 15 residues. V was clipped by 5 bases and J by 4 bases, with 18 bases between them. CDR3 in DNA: TGTGCCAGTAGTGGTATCGCGGCTGCGGGGTACGAGCAGTACTTC. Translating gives CASSGIAAAGYEQYF.

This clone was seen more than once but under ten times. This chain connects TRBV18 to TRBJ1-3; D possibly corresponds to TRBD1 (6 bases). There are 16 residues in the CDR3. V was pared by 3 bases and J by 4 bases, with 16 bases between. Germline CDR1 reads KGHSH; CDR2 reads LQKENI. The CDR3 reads CASSPAAPGGGNTIYF. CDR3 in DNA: TGTGCCAGCTCACCTGCCGCCCCGGGGGGCGGAAACACCATATATTTT. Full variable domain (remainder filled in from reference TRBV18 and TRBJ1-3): NAGVMQNPRHLVRRRGQEARLRCSPMKGHSHVYWYRQLPEEGLKFMVYLQKENIIDESGMPKERFSAEFPKEGPSILRIQQVVRGDSAAYFCASSPAAPGGGNTIYFGEGSWLTVV.

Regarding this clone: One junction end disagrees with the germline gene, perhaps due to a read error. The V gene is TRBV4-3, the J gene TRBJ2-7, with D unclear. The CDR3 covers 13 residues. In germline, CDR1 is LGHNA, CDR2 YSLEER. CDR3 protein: CASSPQSGLEEYF. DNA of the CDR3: TGCGCCAGCAGCCCCCAGAGTGGCCTCGAGGAGTACTTC.

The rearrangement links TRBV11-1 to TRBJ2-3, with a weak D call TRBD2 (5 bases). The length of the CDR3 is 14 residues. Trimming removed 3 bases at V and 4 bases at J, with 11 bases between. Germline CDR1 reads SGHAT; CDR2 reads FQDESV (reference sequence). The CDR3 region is CASSFRGGSDTQYF. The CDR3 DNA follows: TGTGCCAGCAGCTTTCGAGGCGGGTCAGATACGCAGTATTTT. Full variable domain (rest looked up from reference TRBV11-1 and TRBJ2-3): EAEVAQSPRYKITEKSQAVAFWCDPISGHATLYWYRQILGQGPELLVQFQDESVVDDSQLPKDRFSAERLKGVDSTLKIQPAELGDSAMYLCASSFRGGSDTQYFGPGTRLTVL.

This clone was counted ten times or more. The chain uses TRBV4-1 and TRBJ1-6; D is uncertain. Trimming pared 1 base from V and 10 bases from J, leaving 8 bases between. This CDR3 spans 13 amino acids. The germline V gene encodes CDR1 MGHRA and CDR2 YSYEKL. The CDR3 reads CASSQGLASPLHF. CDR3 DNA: TGCGCCAGCAGCCAAGGTTTGGCCTCACCCCTCCACTTT.

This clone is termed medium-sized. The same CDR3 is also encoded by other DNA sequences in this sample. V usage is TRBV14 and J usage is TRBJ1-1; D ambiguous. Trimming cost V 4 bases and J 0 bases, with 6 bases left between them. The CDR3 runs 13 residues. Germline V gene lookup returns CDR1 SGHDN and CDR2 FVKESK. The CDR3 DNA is TGTGCCAGCAGCCCAGGAATGAACACTGAAGCTTTCTTT. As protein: CASSPGMNTEAFF. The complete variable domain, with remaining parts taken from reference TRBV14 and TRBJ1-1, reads EAGVTQFPSHSVIEKGQTVTLRCDPISGHDNLYWYRRVMGKEIKFLLHFVKESKQDESGMPNNRFLAERTGGTYSTLKVQPAELEDSGVYFCASSPGMNTEAFFGQGTRLTVV.

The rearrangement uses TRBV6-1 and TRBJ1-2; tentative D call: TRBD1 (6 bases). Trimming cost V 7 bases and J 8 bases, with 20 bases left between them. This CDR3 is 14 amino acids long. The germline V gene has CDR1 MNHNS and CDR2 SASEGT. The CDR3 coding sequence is TGTGCCAGCAAAATAAACCAGGGGCCGGAAGGCTACACCTTC. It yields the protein CASKINQGPEGYTF.

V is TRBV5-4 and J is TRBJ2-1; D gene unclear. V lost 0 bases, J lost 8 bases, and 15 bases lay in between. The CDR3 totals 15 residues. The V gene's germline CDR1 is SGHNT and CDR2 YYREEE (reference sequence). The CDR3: CASSLARIDPDEQFF. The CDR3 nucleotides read TGTGCCAGCAGCTTGGCCAGGATCGACCCTGATGAGCAGTTCTTC.

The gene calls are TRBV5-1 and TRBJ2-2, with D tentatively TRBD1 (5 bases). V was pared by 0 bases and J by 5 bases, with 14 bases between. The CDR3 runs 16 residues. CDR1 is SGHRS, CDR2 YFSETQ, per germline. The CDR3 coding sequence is TGCGCCAGCAGCTTGGTCAGGGTAAGAGTGACCGGGGAGCTGTTTTTT. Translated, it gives CASSLVRVRVTGELFF. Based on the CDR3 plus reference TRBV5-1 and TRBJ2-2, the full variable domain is KAGVTQTPRYLIKTRGQQVTLSCSPISGHRSVSWYQQTPGQGLQFLFEYFSETQRNKGNFPGRFSGRQFSNSRSEMNVSTLELGDSALYLCASSLVRVRVTGELFFGEGSRLTVL.

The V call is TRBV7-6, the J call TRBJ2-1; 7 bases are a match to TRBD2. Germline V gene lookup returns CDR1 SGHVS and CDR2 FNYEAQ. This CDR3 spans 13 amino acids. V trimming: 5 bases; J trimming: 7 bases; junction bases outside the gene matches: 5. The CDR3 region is CASSLPGRNEQFF. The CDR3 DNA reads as TGTGCCAGCAGCCTCCCCGGGAGGAATGAGCAGTTCTTC.

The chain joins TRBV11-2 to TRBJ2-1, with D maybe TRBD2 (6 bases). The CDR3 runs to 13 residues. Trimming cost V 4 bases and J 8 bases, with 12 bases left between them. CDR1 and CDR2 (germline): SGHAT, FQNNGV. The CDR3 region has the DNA TGTGCCAGCAGCTCTCGGGGGACCTATGAGCAGTTCTTC. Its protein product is CASSSRGTYEQFF.

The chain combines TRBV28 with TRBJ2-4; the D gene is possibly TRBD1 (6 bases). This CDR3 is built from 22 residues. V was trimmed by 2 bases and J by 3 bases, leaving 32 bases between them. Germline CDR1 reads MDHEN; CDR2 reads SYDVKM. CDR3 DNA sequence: TGTGCCAGCAGTTTAACCGGTTTTGGGGGCGCCGACCATATGTTGGTCAAAAACATTCAGTACTTC. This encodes CASSLTGFGGADHMLVKNIQYF.

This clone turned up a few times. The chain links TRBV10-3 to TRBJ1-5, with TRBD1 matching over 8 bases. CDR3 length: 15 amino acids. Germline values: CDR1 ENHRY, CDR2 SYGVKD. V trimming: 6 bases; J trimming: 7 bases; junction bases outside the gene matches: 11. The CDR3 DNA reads TGTGCCATCAGACAAGCAGGGGGCGCGGGACAGCCCCAGCATTTT. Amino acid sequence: CAIRQAGGAGQPQHF.

DNA of the CDR3: TGCGCCAGCAGTGACCACTTACAGGGGGCTGTAACCGGGGAGCTGTTTTTT. Translated: CASSDHLQGAVTGELFF. The chain employs TRBV10-1 and TRBJ2-2; 9 bases agree with TRBD1. Germline V CDR1 and CDR2: WNHNN, SYGVQD (reference sequence). This CDR3 is built from 17 residues. V shed 3 bases, J shed 5 bases, and the junction held 10 bases outside the gene matches.

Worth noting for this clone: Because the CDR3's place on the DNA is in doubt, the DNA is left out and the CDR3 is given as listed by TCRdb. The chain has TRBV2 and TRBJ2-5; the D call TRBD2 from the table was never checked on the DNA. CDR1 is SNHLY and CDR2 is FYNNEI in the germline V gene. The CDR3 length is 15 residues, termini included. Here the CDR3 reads CASSVALGTGETQYF.

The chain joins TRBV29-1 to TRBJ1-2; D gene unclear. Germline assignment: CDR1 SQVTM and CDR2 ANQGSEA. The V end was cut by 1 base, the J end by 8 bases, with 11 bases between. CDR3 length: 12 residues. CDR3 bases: TGCAGCGTTGAAGTACGAGGAGGCGGCTACACCTTC. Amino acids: CSVEVRGGGYTF.

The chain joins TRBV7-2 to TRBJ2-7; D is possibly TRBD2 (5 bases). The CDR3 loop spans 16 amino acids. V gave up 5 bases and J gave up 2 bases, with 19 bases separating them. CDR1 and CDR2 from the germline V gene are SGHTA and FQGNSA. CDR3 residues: CASSQDGSPLTYEQYF. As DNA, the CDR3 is TGTGCCAGCAGCCAAGATGGGAGTCCTTTGACCTACGAGCAGTACTTC.

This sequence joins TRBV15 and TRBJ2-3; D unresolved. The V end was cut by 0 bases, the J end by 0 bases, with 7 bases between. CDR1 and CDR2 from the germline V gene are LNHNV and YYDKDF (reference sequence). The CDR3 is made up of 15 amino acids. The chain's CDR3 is CATSRDRESTDTQYF. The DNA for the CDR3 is TGTGCCACCAGCAGAGATCGAGAGAGCACAGATACGCAGTATTTT.

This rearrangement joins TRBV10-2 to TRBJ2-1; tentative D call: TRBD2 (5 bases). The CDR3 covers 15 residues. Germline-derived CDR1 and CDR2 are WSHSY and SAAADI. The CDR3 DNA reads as TGCGGTTGTAGGGCTAGCCGTAGCTCCTACAATGAGCAGTTCTTC. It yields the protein CGCRASRSSYNEQFF.

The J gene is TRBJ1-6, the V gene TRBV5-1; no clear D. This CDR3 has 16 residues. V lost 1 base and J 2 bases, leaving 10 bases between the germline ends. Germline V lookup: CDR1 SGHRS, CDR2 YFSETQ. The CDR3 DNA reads TGCGCCAGCAGCTTGAGTGCGGGGACCTATAATTCACCCCTCCACTTT. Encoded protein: CASSLSAGTYNSPLHF.

The DNA of the CDR3 is TGCGCCAGCAGCAAGGACACCCACAGGGACCGGGCCTACGAGCAGTACTTC. Translated: CASSKDTHRDRAYEQYF. The V gene is TRBV5-1, the J gene TRBJ2-5, with a possible D match to TRBD1 (6 bases). The J call may be in error: the DNA end matches TRBJ2-7 better. The CDR3 is made up of 17 amino acids. Germline lookup yields CDR1 SGHRS and CDR2 YFSETQ.

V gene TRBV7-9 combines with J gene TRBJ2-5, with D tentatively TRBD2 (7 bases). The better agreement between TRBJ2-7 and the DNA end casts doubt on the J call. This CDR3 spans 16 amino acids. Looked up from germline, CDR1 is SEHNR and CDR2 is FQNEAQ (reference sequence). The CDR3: CASSPWGGGRSYEQYF. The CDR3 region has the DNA TGTGCCAGCAGCCCCTGGGGCGGGGGCCGCTCCTACGAGCAGTACTTC.

The CDR3 region is CASSLASRNQPQHF. The CDR3 DNA reads TGTGCCAGCAGCTTAGCGAGCCGAAATCAGCCCCAGCATTTT. The V call is TRBV7-9, the J call TRBJ1-5; D is undetermined. Trimming shortened V by 0 bases and J by 4 bases, and 7 bases separated the two germline ends. The CDR3 is 14 residues long. The V gene's germline CDR1 is SEHNR and CDR2 FQNEAQ (reference sequence).

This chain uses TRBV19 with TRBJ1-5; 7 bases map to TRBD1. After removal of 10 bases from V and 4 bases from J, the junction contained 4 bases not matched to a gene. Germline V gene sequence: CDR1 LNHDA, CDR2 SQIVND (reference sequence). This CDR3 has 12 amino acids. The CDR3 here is CATHRGNQPQHF. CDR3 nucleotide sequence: TGTGCCACCCACAGGGGAAATCAGCCCCAGCATTTT.

This CDR3 reads CASKAGGAGETQYF. The DNA for the CDR3 is TGTGCCAGCAAGGCCGGGGGGGCTGGGGAGACCCAGTACTTC. V is TRBV27 and J is TRBJ2-5; 8 bases fit TRBD2. This CDR3 comprises 14 residues. V shed 7 bases and J 5 bases; nucleotides not matched to a gene: 9. The germline gives CDR1 MNHEY, CDR2 SMNVEV (reference sequence).